These 22 T cell receptor beta chains came from one sample sequenced in a study of blood T cell repertoires in COVID-19. The method was immunoSEQ multiplex PCR; TCRdb's version includes in-frame clones alone and lacks a portion of them. Here the sample spans under 250,000 clones, about 83% being singletons. The sequenced sample was PBMCs or T cells enriched from blood (not recorded which). Receptors originate from a woman between 40 and 50 years old who had been exposed to COVID-19.

The chain combines TRBV5-3 with TRBJ2-5; 12 positions agree with TRBD2. TRBV5-3 is flagged as an ORF with uncertain function. The CDR3 is made up of 16 amino acids. V was pared by 3 bases and J by 3 bases, with 6 bases of the junction left unmatched. CDR3 loop: CARSYRLAGAEETQYF. The CDR3 coding sequence is TGTGCCAGAAGCTACCGACTAGCGGGGGCCGAAGAGACCCAGTACTTC.

V is TRBV19 and J is TRBJ2-3; D uncertain. The V end was cut by 3 bases, the J end by 5 bases, with 15 bases between. This CDR3 comprises 15 residues. Germline V gene data show CDR1 as LNHDA and CDR2 as SQIVND (reference sequence). The CDR3 is CASSMSLINGDTQYF. As DNA, the CDR3 is TGTGCCAGTAGTATGAGCCTGATAAACGGAGATACGCAGTATTTT.

This chain uses TRBV19 with TRBJ1-5; no clear D. The CDR3 is 15 residues long. V gave up 10 bases and J gave up 0 bases, with 16 bases separating them. Germline V CDR1 and CDR2: LNHDA, SQIVND (reference sequence). The CDR3 DNA reads TGTGCCACCAAGGTATACAGCCATAGCAATCAGCCCCAGCATTTT. Translation: CATKVYSHSNQPQHF. Variable domain in full (rest from reference TRBV19 and TRBJ1-5): DGGITQSPKYLFRKEGQNVTLSCEQNLNHDAMYWYRQDPGQGLRLIYYSQIVNDFQKGDIAEGYSVSREKKESFPLTVTSAQKNPTAFYLCATKVYSHSNQPQHFGDGTRLSIL.

The J gene is TRBJ1-3, the V gene TRBV4-1, with TRBD1 identical over 8 bases. CDR1 is MGHRA and CDR2 is YSYEKL in the germline V gene. V dropped 1 base and J dropped 0; count of bases not matched to a gene: 8. This CDR3 region has 18 residues. The CDR3 nucleotides read TGCGCCAGCAGCCAAGTGTTTCAGGGGGCTAGCTCTGGAAACACCATATATTTT. This translates into CASSQVFQGASSGNTIYF.

This rearrangement joins TRBV28 to TRBJ1-6, with D perhaps matching TRBD1 (6 bases). CDR1 and CDR2 from the germline V gene are MDHEN and SYDVKM. V lost 4 bases and J lost 4, with 11 bases in between. The CDR3 loop spans 15 amino acids. CDR3 bases: TGTGCCAGCAGTTCCGGACAGACGTATAATTCACCCCTCCACTTT. It encodes CASSSGQTYNSPLHF.

V is TRBV4-3 and J is TRBJ1-3; the D is unclear. Germline V CDR1 and CDR2: LGHNA, YSLEER. The CDR3 spans 16 residues. Trimming shortened V by 0 bases and J by 0 bases, and 9 bases separated the two germline ends. The CDR3 is CASSQDYTLSGNTIYF. The DNA of the CDR3 is TGCGCCAGCAGCCAAGATTACACCCTCTCTGGAAACACCATATATTTT.

V usage is TRBV27 and J usage is TRBJ2-7; D gene ambiguous. V lost 4 bases, J lost 4 bases, and 17 bases lay in between. Germline V gene data show CDR1 as MNHEY and CDR2 as SMNVEV (reference sequence). The CDR3 loop spans 15 amino acids. DNA for the CDR3: TGTGCCAGCAGTTGGAGAAGCGCCTTTGATTACGAGCAGTACTTC. The encoded protein is CASSWRSAFDYEQYF.

This chain joins TRBV24-1 and TRBJ2-1; 8 bases are shared with TRBD2. V was clipped by 4 bases and J by 6 bases; unmatched bases: 10. Germline-derived CDR1 and CDR2 are KGHDR and SFDVKD. This CDR3 has 16 residues. CDR3 sequence: CATSDPSGGDSNEQFF. In nucleotides, the CDR3 is TGTGCCACCAGTGACCCAAGCGGGGGTGACTCCAATGAGCAGTTCTTC.

The chain carries TRBV2 and TRBJ2-3; D may be TRBD1 (5 bases). CDR1 is SNHLY and CDR2 is FYNNEI in the germline V gene. CDR3 size: 14 residues. Trimming took 8 bases from V and 1 from J, leaving 13 bases between them. CDR3 protein: CASLDGRGTDTQYF. In DNA, the CDR3 is TGTGCCAGCCTTGATGGCAGGGGCACAGATACGCAGTATTTT. Full variable domain (missing parts from reference TRBV2 and TRBJ2-3): EPEVTQTPSHQVTQMGQEVILRCVPISNHLYFYWYRQILGQKVEFLVSFYNNEISEKSEIFDDQFSVERPDGSNFTLKIRSTKLEDSAMYFCASLDGRGTDTQYFGPGTRLTVL.

The rearrangement uses TRBV7-9 and TRBJ2-7; no definite D call. V dropped 4 bases and J dropped 1 base, with 11 bases sitting between them. The germline CDR1 and CDR2 sequences are SEHNR and FQNEAQ (reference sequence). This CDR3 has 14 residues. CDR3: CASSSSTDSYEQYF. The CDR3 nucleotides read TGTGCCAGCAGCTCTTCCACAGATTCCTACGAGCAGTACTTC.

The J gene is TRBJ2-7, the V gene TRBV6-5; 9 bases are a match to TRBD1. The CDR3 is 15 amino acids. Trimming removed 6 bases from V and 3 bases from J; junction bases left unmatched: 9. From germline, CDR1 is MNHEY and CDR2 SVGAGI. CDR3 DNA sequence: TGTGCCAGCAGGGGAACCGGGACAGGGAACTACGAGCAGTACTTC. Amino acids: CASRGTGTGNYEQYF.

CDR3 in DNA: TGTGCCATCAGGCCTGAGGGGGTCAATCAGCCCCAGCATTTT. Amino acid sequence: CAIRPEGVNQPQHF. This sequence joins TRBV10-3 and TRBJ1-5, with D tentatively TRBD1 (6 bases). CDR3 size: 14 residues. V gave up 6 bases and J gave up 3 bases, with 12 bases separating them. The germline CDR1 and CDR2 sequences are ENHRY and SYGVKD.

The gene calls are TRBV18 and TRBJ1-6, with D tentatively TRBD1 (6 bases). Per germline, CDR1 KGHSH and CDR2 LQKENI. The ends were cut back, 2 bases at V and 0 bases at J, with 14 bases in the middle. The CDR3 totals 18 residues. The CDR3 region is CASSPWGQPSSYNSPLHF. DNA for the CDR3: TGTGCCAGCTCACCATGGGGGCAGCCGAGCTCCTATAATTCACCCCTCCACTTT.

The chain uses TRBV25-1 and TRBJ2-1; 9 nucleotides line up with TRBD2. V lost 1 base and J lost 14; bases outside the gene matches: 18. CDR3 length: 17 amino acids. Germline loops: CDR1 MGHDK, CDR2 SYGVNS. CDR3 sequence reads: CASSEWVGASGAEREFF. Written as DNA, the CDR3 is TGTGCCAGCAGTGAATGGGTGGGGGCTAGCGGGGCGGAACGGGAGTTCTTC.

A note on this clone: One end of the junction fails to match germline, which may point to a read error. V gene TRBV7-7 combines with J gene TRBJ2-5; tentative D call: TRBD2 (5 bases). CDR3 size: 14 residues. Germline values: CDR1 SSHAT, CDR2 FNYEAQ (reference sequence). This chain's CDR3 is CASSLVVGAQTQYF. For the CDR3, the DNA is TGTGCTAGCAGCTTAGTTGTGGGAGCTCAGACCCAGTACTTC.

The chain links TRBV24-1 to TRBJ1-5, with TRBD1 identical over 9 bases. Germline V gene lookup returns CDR1 KGHDR and CDR2 SFDVKD. V lost 3 bases and J lost 6; bases outside the gene matches: 8. The CDR3 is 16 amino acids. The CDR3 here is CATSDGTGKGGQPQHF. DNA for the CDR3: TGTGCCACCAGTGATGGGACAGGGAAAGGCGGTCAGCCCCAGCATTTT.

The chain employs TRBV4-1 and TRBJ1-2, with 10 bases aligning to TRBD1. CDR1 is MGHRA, CDR2 YSYEKL, per germline. The CDR3 is 17 amino acids. Unmatched junction bases numbered 9, after V lost 4 bases and J lost 1 base. The CDR3 sequence: CASSRGTGALDNYGYTF. CDR3 in DNA: TGCGCCAGCAGCCGGGGGACAGGGGCCCTGGATAACTATGGCTACACCTTC.

This clone was counted a single time. V and J are TRBV11-2 and TRBJ1-1; D is uncertain. Germline V gene data show CDR1 as SGHAT and CDR2 as FQNNGV. The CDR3 sequence is 13 residues long. V was trimmed by 4 bases and J by 2 bases, leaving 8 bases between them. The CDR3 bases are TGTGCCAGCAGCTCCACAGTAAACACTGAAGCTTTCTTT. Translated, it gives CASSSTVNTEAFF.

By frequency in the sample, this clone is medium-sized (0.01 to 0.1%). The V gene is TRBV7-8, the J gene TRBJ2-7; D tentatively reads TRBD1 or TRBD2 (5 bases each). The CDR3 has 14 residues. Germline V lookup: CDR1 SGHVS, CDR2 FQNEAQ. V was trimmed by 5 bases and J by 0 bases, leaving 11 bases between them. The CDR3 DNA follows: TGTGCCAGCAGCCGAGAGGGGTTCTCCTACGAGCAGTACTTC. It codes for CASSREGFSYEQYF.

The rearrangement links TRBV7-8 to TRBJ1-5; 9 bases map to TRBD1. The CDR3 is 15 residues long. J was trimmed by 4 bases and V by 5 bases; bases with no gene match: 6. Germline lookup yields CDR1 SGHVS and CDR2 FQNEAQ. The CDR3 coding sequence is TGTGCCAGCAGCGCCGCGGGACAGGGAAATCAGCCCCAGCATTTT. Its translation: CASSAAGQGNQPQHF.

V usage is TRBV30 and J usage is TRBJ2-1; 8 bases line up with TRBD1. The junction had 9 bases not matched to a gene; V was cut back by 0 bases and J by 8 bases. Per germline, CDR1 GTSNPN and CDR2 SVGIG (reference sequence). This CDR3 is 15 amino acids long. The CDR3 loop reads CAWSVGVATGDEQFF. CDR3 nucleotide sequence: TGTGCCTGGAGTGTAGGTGTAGCGACAGGGGATGAGCAGTTCTTC.

The chain combines TRBV19 with TRBJ1-4; the match to TRBD1 covers 7 bases. Germline CDR1 LNHDA, CDR2 SQIVND (reference sequence). Germline trimming cut 1 base from V and 13 bases from J; bases unmatched to any gene: 3. The CDR3 length is 12 residues. The CDR3 reads CASSIGTGVLFF. In DNA, the CDR3 is TGTGCCAGTAGTATAGGAACAGGGGTACTGTTTTTT.